Following are 27 T cell receptor beta chains from one sample sequenced in a study of shared clonotypes between healthy human individuals. Only in-frame clones appear in the TCRdb table, and some are missing; sequencing was by immunoSEQ multiplex PCR. The profile shows some 500,000 clones, 90% to 97% of them singletons. Sequencing was performed on naive CD4+ T cells sorted from blood. The subset: CD45RA+ positively selected. These receptors all come from a woman aged 25 to 45 in good health.

J is TRBJ2-7 and V is TRBV6-1; 8 nucleotides line up with TRBD2. Germline CDR1 and CDR2: MNHNS and SASEGT. The CDR3 length is 15 residues. J gave up 0 bases and V 8 bases, and 9 bases lay outside the gene matches. The CDR3 reads CASLWSGGSSYEQYF. CDR3 sequence (DNA): TGTGCCAGCCTGTGGTCGGGGGGGAGCTCCTACGAGCAGTACTTC.

The chain joins TRBV7-2 to TRBJ2-7, with D perhaps TRBD2 (7 bases). V shed 5 bases and J shed 2 bases, with 25 bases lying between them. The germline V gene encodes CDR1 SGHTA and CDR2 FQGNSA. This CDR3 spans 18 amino acids. The CDR3 DNA reads TGTGCCAGCAGCCCGGGGGCGGGAGAGAGATTCGGGCCCTACGAGCAGTACTTC. Its translation is CASSPGAGERFGPYEQYF.

The table lists this clone with a count of one. This chain uses TRBV27 with TRBJ1-2, with TRBD1 identical over 7 bases. Germline lookup yields CDR1 MNHEY and CDR2 SMNVEV (reference sequence). This CDR3 region has 14 residues. The J segment lost 7 bases and the V segment lost 2 bases, leaving 7 bases of the junction unmatched. This chain's CDR3 is CASSLTGVPGGYTF. CDR3 DNA: TGTGCCAGCAGTTTAACAGGGGTCCCCGGTGGCTACACCTTC.

The chain recombines TRBV5-4 with TRBJ2-7; perhaps TRBD1 as D (6 bases). The germline CDR1 and CDR2 sequences are SGHNT and YYREEE (reference sequence). Trimming left V 4 bases short and J 3 bases short, with 14 bases between. The CDR3 spans 14 residues. The CDR3 protein is CASSAQGTHYEQYF. The CDR3 DNA reads as TGTGCCAGCAGCGCACAGGGTACCCACTACGAGCAGTACTTC. Looking up the rest from reference TRBV5-4 and TRBJ2-7 gives the full variable domain: ETGVTQSPTHLIKTRGQQVTLRCSSQSGHNTVSWYQQALGQGPQFIFQYYREEENGRGNFPPRFSGLQFPNYSSELNVNALELDDSALYLCASSAQGTHYEQYFGPGTRLTVT.

The V gene is TRBV18, the J gene TRBJ2-1; the match to TRBD1 covers 7 bases. This CDR3 has 14 residues. In germline, CDR1 is KGHSH, CDR2 LQKENI. Trimming took 3 bases from V and 9 from J; bases not matched to a gene: 8. The CDR3 sequence: CASSPTDREIEQFF. DNA of the CDR3: TGTGCCAGCTCACCGACCGACAGGGAGATTGAGCAGTTCTTC.

The chain links TRBV11-3 to TRBJ2-3, with TRBD1 identical over 11 bases. Germline V lookup: CDR1 SGHNT, CDR2 YENEEA. CDR3 size: 17 residues. J was trimmed by 2 bases and V by 1 base; bases with no gene match: 5. The CDR3 DNA follows: TGTGCCAGCAGCTTAGGGGACAGGGGGTTTTACACAGATACGCAGTATTTT. This encodes CASSLGDRGFYTDTQYF. The variable domain in full, completed from reference TRBV11-3 and TRBJ2-3, reads EAGVVQSPRYKIIEKKQPVAFWCNPISGHNTLYWYLQNLGQGPELLIRYENEEAVDDSQLPKDRFSAERLKGVDSTLKIQPAELGDSAVYLCASSLGDRGFYTDTQYFGPGTRLTVL.

About this clone: Other DNA sequences of this sample code for an identical CDR3. V and J are TRBV14 and TRBJ2-1; D gene unclear. Per germline, CDR1 SGHDN and CDR2 FVKESK. V was clipped by 1 base and J by 2 bases, with 6 bases between them. The CDR3 covers 14 residues. CDR3 coding DNA: TGTGCCAGCAGCCAAGTGGGGACCTACAATGAGCAGTTCTTC. Its protein product is CASSQVGTYNEQFF.

The chain links TRBV19 to TRBJ1-1; D is possibly TRBD1 (5 bases). This CDR3 spans 13 amino acids. The V end lost 3 bases, the J end lost 2 bases, and 7 bases lay between the germline ends. Per germline, CDR1 LNHDA and CDR2 SQIVND (reference sequence). CDR3 sequence reads: CASSIRDNTEAFF. CDR3 bases: TGTGCCAGTAGTATCAGGGATAACACTGAAGCTTTCTTT.

This chain links TRBV19 with TRBJ2-6; TRBD1 matches 7 bases. The CDR3 spans 17 residues. J lost 0 bases, V lost 5 bases, and 7 bases had no gene match. Germline V gene data show CDR1 as LNHDA and CDR2 as SQIVND (reference sequence). CDR3 loop: CASSRTGAVSGANVLTF. DNA for the CDR3: TGTGCCAGTAGTCGTACAGGGGCCGTCTCTGGGGCCAACGTCCTGACTTTC. The full variable domain, its missing parts supplied by reference TRBV19 and TRBJ2-6, is DGGITQSPKYLFRKEGQNVTLSCEQNLNHDAMYWYRQDPGQGLRLIYYSQIVNDFQKGDIAEGYSVSREKKESFPLTVTSAQKNPTAFYLCASSRTGAVSGANVLTFGAGSRLTVL.

The rearrangement links TRBV5-8 to TRBJ1-5, with D perhaps matching TRBD1 (5 bases). The CDR3 totals 16 residues. V lost 4 bases and J 3 bases, leaving 17 bases between the germline ends. Germline CDR1 and CDR2: SGHTS and YDEGEE. This chain's CDR3 is CASSPKYRGPNQPQHF. The CDR3 DNA follows: TGTGCCAGCAGCCCCAAATATAGGGGCCCCAATCAGCCCCAGCATTTT. Full variable domain (outside the CDR3, taken from reference TRBV5-8 and TRBJ1-5): EAGVTQSPTHLIKTRGQQATLRCSPISGHTSVYWYQQALGLGLQFLLWYDEGEERNRGNFPPRFSGRQFPNYSSELNVNALELEDSALYLCASSPKYRGPNQPQHFGDGTRLSIL.

The chain joins TRBV9 to TRBJ1-2; D uncertain. V dropped 3 bases and J dropped 6 bases, with 9 bases sitting between them. This CDR3 has 12 residues. CDR1 SGDLS and CDR2 YYNGEE come from the germline V gene. The CDR3: CASSGTDHGYTF. The CDR3 DNA reads TGTGCCAGCAGCGGCACCGACCATGGCTACACCTTC.

The V call is TRBV5-4, the J call TRBJ2-7, with 11 positions matching TRBD1. The V gene's germline CDR1 is SGHNT and CDR2 YYREEE (reference sequence). The trim removed 3 bases at V and 12 bases at J, leaving 20 bases unmatched. CDR3 length: 17 residues. Here the CDR3 reads CASSSGQGAVPLAGGYF. CDR3 coding DNA: TGTGCCAGCAGCTCCGGACAGGGGGCCGTGCCTCTCGCTGGGGGGTACTTC.

The genes are TRBV19 and TRBJ2-5; 12 bases are shared with TRBD2. Germline V CDR1 and CDR2: LNHDA, SQIVND (reference sequence). J gave up 5 bases and V 4 bases, and 11 bases lay outside the gene matches. The CDR3 runs to 17 residues. CDR3 sequence (DNA): TGTGCCAGTAGTACGACAATCCTAGCGGGAGGGTGGGAGACCCAGTACTTC. This gives the protein CASSTTILAGGWETQYF. The variable domain in full, with the rest retrieved from reference TRBV19 and TRBJ2-5, is DGGITQSPKYLFRKEGQNVTLSCEQNLNHDAMYWYRQDPGQGLRLIYYSQIVNDFQKGDIAEGYSVSREKKESFPLTVTSAQKNPTAFYLCASSTTILAGGWETQYFGPGTRLLVL.

This clone was recorded only once. V and J are TRBV2 and TRBJ2-1; 8 bases agree with TRBD2. The germline gives CDR1 SNHLY, CDR2 FYNNEI. CDR3 length: 14 residues. The V gene end was trimmed by 6 bases and the J gene end by 7 bases; junction bases not matched to a gene: 8. The CDR3 sequence: CASSGSGSLNEQFF. Here the CDR3 DNA reads TGTGCCAGCAGCGGCAGCGGGAGTCTTAATGAGCAGTTCTTC.

The chain links TRBV2 to TRBJ2-4; D not certain. The CDR3 covers 14 residues. Looked up from germline, CDR1 is SNHLY and CDR2 is FYNNEI. Trimming stripped 6 bases from V and 0 bases from J, with 9 bases between. In DNA, the CDR3 is TGTGCCAGCAGACAAGAAATAGCCAAAAACATTCAGTACTTC. Encoded protein: CASRQEIAKNIQYF.

The CDR3 DNA reads as TGTGCCAGCTCACCGGGGAGCGCGAAGAACTACGAGCAGTACTTC. It yields the protein CASSPGSAKNYEQYF. The chain employs TRBV18 and TRBJ2-7; D perhaps matches TRBD2 (5 bases). Trimming took off 3 bases at V and 3 bases at J, with 15 bases between the two ends. The CDR3 contains 15 residues. Germline assignment: CDR1 KGHSH and CDR2 LQKENI. The entire variable domain, with the rest obtained from reference TRBV18 and TRBJ2-7, is as follows: NAGVMQNPRHLVRRRGQEARLRCSPMKGHSHVYWYRQLPEEGLKFMVYLQKENIIDESGMPKERFSAEFPKEGPSILRIQQVVRGDSAAYFCASSPGSAKNYEQYFGPGTRLTVT.

This rearrangement joins TRBV19 to TRBJ1-2; D possibly corresponds to TRBD1 (6 bases). Between the trimmed V and J ends, which lost 5 bases and 4 bases, there was a span of 17 bases. This CDR3 is built from 15 residues. CDR1 is LNHDA, CDR2 SQIVND, per germline (reference sequence). The CDR3 DNA reads TGTGCCAGTAGTCAAAACACAGGGATTCGCTATGGCTACACCTTC. Residues: CASSQNTGIRYGYTF.

Here the CDR3 DNA reads TGTGCCAGCAGCCCGGGACTAGGCTACGAGCAGTACTTC. It encodes CASSPGLGYEQYF. The chain joins TRBV11-2 to TRBJ2-7; TRBD2 matches 8 bases. Germline values: CDR1 SGHAT, CDR2 FQNNGV. V gave up 5 bases and J gave up 3 bases; unmatched junction bases: 3. The CDR3 has 13 amino acids.

The chain joins TRBV28 to TRBJ1-2, with D hard to call. From germline, CDR1 is MDHEN and CDR2 SYDVKM. The CDR3 is 14 residues long. V was shortened by 3 bases and J by 8 bases, with 16 bases between the two germline ends. CDR3 DNA: TGTGCCAGCAGTTTGCTCGGCTCCCGGGGAGGCTACACCTTC. This sequence encodes CASSLLGSRGGYTF.

This clone was found once. The gene calls are TRBV9 and TRBJ2-1, with a possible D match to TRBD2 (5 bases). Trimming stripped 7 bases from V and 5 bases from J, with 22 bases between. The CDR3 runs to 16 residues. Germline V gene data show CDR1 as SGDLS and CDR2 as YYNGEE. The DNA for the CDR3 is TGTGCCAGCGGCCCCGGGATTCTAGCTAAGAACAATGAGCAGTTCTTC. Its protein product is CASGPGILAKNNEQFF.

The V call is TRBV11-2, the J call TRBJ1-2; possibly TRBD1 for D (5 bases). V was clipped by 6 bases and J by 6 bases, with 20 bases between them. CDR1 SGHAT and CDR2 FQNNGV come from the germline V gene. The CDR3 totals 15 residues. CDR3 protein: CASRSLKDLGDGYTF. CDR3 sequence (DNA): TGTGCCAGCAGGTCACTGAAAGACCTAGGGGATGGCTACACCTTC.

V usage is TRBV4-1 and J usage is TRBJ2-7; maybe TRBD2 (6 bases). The CDR3 spans 14 residues. The V gene lost 1 base and the J gene lost 12 bases, with 19 bases spanning the gap. Per germline, CDR1 MGHRA and CDR2 YSYEKL. In nucleotides, the CDR3 is TGCGCCAGCAGCCAAGGCGGGGTCCCTACGAGCAGGTACTTC. This translates into CASSQGGVPTSRYF.

V and J are TRBV6-6 and TRBJ2-7, with no clear D. Germline-derived CDR1 and CDR2 are MNHNY and SVGAGI (reference sequence). Between the trimmed V and J ends, which lost 7 bases and 6 bases, there was a span of 16 bases. The CDR3 consists of 13 residues. The DNA for the CDR3 is TGTGCCAGCACAGATTGGAACGCCCCCGAGCAGTACTTC. It specifies CASTDWNAPEQYF.

The chain uses TRBV30 and TRBJ2-5, with 8 bases fitting TRBD1. The J call may be wrong; the DNA end is better matched by TRBJ2-7. Germline-derived CDR1 and CDR2 are GTSNPN and SVGIG (reference sequence). The CDR3 runs 15 residues. The DNA for the CDR3 is TGTGCCTGGAGTGTACAATGGGACAGGATTTACGAGCAGTACTTC. It translates to CAWSVQWDRIYEQYF.

The gene calls are TRBV5-5 and TRBJ2-6; 7 bases are a match to TRBD1. There are 15 residues in the CDR3. Germline trimming cut 10 bases from V and 0 bases from J; bases unmatched to any gene: 7. CDR1 SGHKS and CDR2 YYEKEE come from the germline V gene (reference sequence). CDR3 coding DNA: TGTGCCGGGGGCCGGGACAGCTCTGGGGCCAACGTCCTGACTTTC. This sequence encodes CAGGRDSSGANVLTF.

Here the CDR3 reads CASRGEKQVNTEAFF. As DNA, the CDR3 is TGTGCCAGCCGGGGGGAAAAGCAAGTAAACACTGAAGCTTTCTTT. J is TRBJ1-1 and V is TRBV27; perhaps TRBD1 as D (5 bases). CDR1 and CDR2 (germline): MNHEY, SMNVEV (reference sequence). This CDR3 region has 15 residues. Trimming took 8 bases from V and 2 from J, leaving 18 bases between them.

The rearrangement links TRBV28 to TRBJ2-1; perhaps TRBD2 as D (6 bases). V lost 8 bases, J lost 5 bases, and 16 bases lay in between. The germline CDR1 and CDR2 sequences are MDHEN and SYDVKM. This CDR3 contains 14 residues. The CDR3 loop reads CASATGGTNNEQFF. CDR3 nucleotides: TGTGCCAGCGCCACTGGGGGGACGAACAATGAGCAGTTCTTC. Using reference TRBV28 and TRBJ2-1 for the parts outside the CDR3, the full variable domain is DVKVTQSSRYLVKRTGEKVFLECVQDMDHENMFWYRQDPGLGLRLIYFSYDVKMKEKGDIPEGYSVSREKKERFSLILESASTNQTSMYLCASATGGTNNEQFFGPGTRLTVL.